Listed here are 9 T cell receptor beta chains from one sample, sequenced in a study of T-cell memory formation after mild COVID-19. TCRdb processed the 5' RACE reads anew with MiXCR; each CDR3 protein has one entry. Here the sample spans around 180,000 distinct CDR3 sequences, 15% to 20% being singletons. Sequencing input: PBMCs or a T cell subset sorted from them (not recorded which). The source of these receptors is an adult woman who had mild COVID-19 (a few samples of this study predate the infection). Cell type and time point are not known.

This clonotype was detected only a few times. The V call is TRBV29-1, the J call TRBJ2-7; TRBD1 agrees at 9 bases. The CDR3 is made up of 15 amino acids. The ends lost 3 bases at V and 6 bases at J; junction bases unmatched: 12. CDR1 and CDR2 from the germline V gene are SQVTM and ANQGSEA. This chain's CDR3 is CSVDGGTGIRGEQYF. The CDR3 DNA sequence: TGCAGCGTTGACGGTGGGACAGGGATTCGTGGCGAGCAGTACTTC.

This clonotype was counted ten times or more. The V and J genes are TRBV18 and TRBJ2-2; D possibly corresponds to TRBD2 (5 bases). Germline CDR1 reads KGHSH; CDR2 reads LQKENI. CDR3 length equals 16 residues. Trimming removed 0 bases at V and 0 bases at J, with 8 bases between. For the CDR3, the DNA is TGTGCCAGCTCACCACCCGGGATAACGAACACCGGGGAGCTGTTTTTT. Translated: CASSPPGITNTGELFF.

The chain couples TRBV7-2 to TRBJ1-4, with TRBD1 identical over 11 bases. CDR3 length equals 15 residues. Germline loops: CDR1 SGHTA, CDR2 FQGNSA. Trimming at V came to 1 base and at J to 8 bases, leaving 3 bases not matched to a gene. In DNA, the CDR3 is TGTGCCAGCAGCTTAGGAGGGACAGGGGGAGAAAAACTGTTTTTT. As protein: CASSLGGTGGEKLFF. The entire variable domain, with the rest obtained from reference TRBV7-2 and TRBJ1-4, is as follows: GAGVSQSPSNKVTEKGKDVELRCDPISGHTALYWYRQSLGQGLEFLIYFQGNSAPDKSGLPSDRFSAERTGGSVSTLTIQRTQQEDSAVYLCASSLGGTGGEKLFFGSGTQLSVL.

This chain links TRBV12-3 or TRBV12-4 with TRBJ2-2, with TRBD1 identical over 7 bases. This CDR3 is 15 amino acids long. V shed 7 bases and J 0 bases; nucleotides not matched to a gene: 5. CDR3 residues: CASTPGTANTGELFF. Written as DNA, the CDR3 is TGTGCCAGCACCCCGGGGACAGCGAACACCGGGGAGCTGTTTTTT.

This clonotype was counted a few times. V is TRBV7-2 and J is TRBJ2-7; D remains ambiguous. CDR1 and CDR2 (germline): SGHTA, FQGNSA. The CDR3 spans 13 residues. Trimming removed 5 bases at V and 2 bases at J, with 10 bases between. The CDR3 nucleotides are TGTGCCAGCAGCACCCAGTTCCCCTACGAGCAGTACTTC. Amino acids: CASSTQFPYEQYF.

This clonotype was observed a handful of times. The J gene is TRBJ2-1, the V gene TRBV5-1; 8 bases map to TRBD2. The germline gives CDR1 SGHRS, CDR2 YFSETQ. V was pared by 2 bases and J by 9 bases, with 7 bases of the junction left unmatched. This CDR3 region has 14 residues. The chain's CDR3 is CASSLLAADSEQFF. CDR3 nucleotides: TGCGCCAGCAGCTTACTAGCGGCCGACAGTGAGCAGTTCTTC.

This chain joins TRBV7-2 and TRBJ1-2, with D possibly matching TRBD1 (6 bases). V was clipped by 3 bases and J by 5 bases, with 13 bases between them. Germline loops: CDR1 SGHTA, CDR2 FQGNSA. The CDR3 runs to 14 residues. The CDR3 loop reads CASSFRTVPYGYTF. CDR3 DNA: TGTGCCAGCAGCTTTAGGACAGTTCCATATGGCTACACCTTC.

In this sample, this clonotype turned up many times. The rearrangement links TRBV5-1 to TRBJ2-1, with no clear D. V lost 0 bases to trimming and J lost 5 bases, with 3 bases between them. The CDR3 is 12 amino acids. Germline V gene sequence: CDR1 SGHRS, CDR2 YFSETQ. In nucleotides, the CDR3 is TGCGCCAGCAGCTTGGGAGACAATGAGCAGTTCTTC. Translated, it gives CASSLGDNEQFF.

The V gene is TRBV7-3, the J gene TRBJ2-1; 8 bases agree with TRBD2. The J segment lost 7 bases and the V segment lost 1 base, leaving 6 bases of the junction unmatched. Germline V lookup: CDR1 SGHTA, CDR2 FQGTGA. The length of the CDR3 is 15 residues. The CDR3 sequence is CASSLMGTSRNEQFF. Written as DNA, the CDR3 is TGTGCCAGCAGCTTAATGGGGACTAGTAGAAATGAGCAGTTCTTC.